The TCR beta chain under discussion was sequenced for a study of blood T cell repertoires in COVID-19. Method: immunoSEQ multiplex PCR; TCRdb's copy keeps in-frame clones and lacks some. The data contain 100,000 to 130,000 clones, about two thirds of them singletons. On this clone itself: The same CDR3 arises from other DNA sequences in this sample as well.

Input material: peripheral blood. The receptor comes from a middle-aged woman with acute or convalescent COVID-19.

CDR3 sequence reads: CASSPDRGRDEQYF. The CDR3 region has the DNA TGTGCCAGCAGCCCCGACAGGGGGCGCGACGAGCAGTACTTC. The gene calls are TRBV5-4 and TRBJ2-7; TRBD1 aligns across 10 bases. V shed 4 bases and J 5 bases; nucleotides not matched to a gene: 6. The CDR3 spans 14 residues. Germline CDR1 and CDR2: SGHNT and YYREEE (reference sequence). Based on the CDR3 plus reference TRBV5-4 and TRBJ2-7, the full variable domain is ETGVTQSPTHLIKTRGQQVTLRCSSQSGHNTVSWYQQALGQGPQFIFQYYREEENGRGNFPPRFSGLQFPNYSSELNVNALELDDSALYLCASSPDRGRDEQYFGPGTRLTVT.